The next 6 T cell receptor beta chains were all read from a single sample in a study of molecular identifiers for immune sequencing clone quantification. TCRdb processed the PCR reads anew with MiXCR; each CDR3 protein has one entry. The table lists tens of thousands of distinct CDR3 sequences, around 23% of them singletons. Sequencing used naive CD8+ T cells from blood, with Jurkat cell RNA spiked in. Sample subset: FACS-sorted CD8+CD4-CCR7+CD45RA+ naive T cells. The receptor source for this set is a human donor in good health. Some libraries in this study had Jurkat cell RNA spiked in.

A word on this clonotype: A much larger clonotype is one base distant, so this may be a read error. This chain connects TRBV10-2 to TRBJ1-1, with 8 nucleotides matching TRBD1. V trimming: 2 bases; J trimming: 5 bases; junction bases outside the gene matches: 7. The CDR3 is 15 amino acids. Per germline, CDR1 WSHSY and CDR2 SAAADI. The CDR3 coding sequence is TGCGCCAGCAGTGAGCTAGGACAGGGAAGGACTGAAGCTTTCTTT. It encodes CASSELGQGRTEAFF.

The chain employs TRBV7-9 and TRBJ2-1; TRBD2 aligns across 7 bases. The CDR3 length is 13 residues. The J segment lost 11 bases and the V segment lost 5 bases, leaving 9 bases of the junction unmatched. Per germline, CDR1 SEHNR and CDR2 FQNEAQ (reference sequence). The CDR3 sequence is CASSNTLAAKQFF. The CDR3 coding sequence is TGTGCCAGCAGCAACACCCTAGCGGCCAAGCAGTTCTTC. Full variable domain (rest looked up from reference TRBV7-9 and TRBJ2-1): DTGVSQNPRHKITKRGQNVTFRCDPISEHNRLYWYRQTLGQGPEFLTYFQNEAQLEKSRLLSDRFSAERPKGSFSTLEIQRTEQGDSAMYLCASSNTLAAKQFFGPGTRLTVL.

This clonotype showed up many times. The chain employs TRBV27 and TRBJ2-3; D may correspond to TRBD1 or TRBD2 (5 bases each). This CDR3 contains 16 residues. Germline CDR1 reads MNHEY; CDR2 reads SMNVEV (reference sequence). The germline V and J ends were trimmed by 0 bases and 1 base, with 11 bases remaining between them. The CDR3 sequence is CASSLSGLARTDTQYF. In DNA form, the CDR3 reads TGTGCCAGCAGTTTATCGGGGCTAGCCCGCACAGATACGCAGTATTTT.

On this clonotype: A much larger clone lies a single base off, so this may be a read error. The V and J genes are TRBV5-3 and TRBJ2-5, with 10 nucleotides matching TRBD1. TRBV5-3 is recorded as an ORF, its role being uncertain. The CDR3 spans 15 residues. CDR3 protein: CAGRYDRGLRETQYF. In nucleotides, the CDR3 is TGTGCCGGAAGATATGACAGGGGGCTCCGAGAGACCCAGTACTTC.

CDR3 in amino acids: CASNPDRGNEQFF. Here the CDR3 DNA reads TGTGCCAGCAACCCGGACAGGGGTAATGAGCAGTTCTTC. This rearrangement joins TRBV6-2 or TRBV6-3 to TRBJ2-1, with 9 bases lining up with TRBD1. The CDR3 has 13 residues. Trimming took 7 bases from V and 7 from J; bases not matched to a gene: 5. From germline, CDR1 is MNHEY and CDR2 SVGEGT.

Ten or more counts support this clonotype. The V and J genes are TRBV2 and TRBJ1-5, with 7 positions matching TRBD1. V shed 1 base and J 3 bases; nucleotides not matched to a gene: 12. The CDR3 sequence is 18 residues long. The germline V gene encodes CDR1 SNHLY and CDR2 FYNNEI. The DNA of the CDR3 is TGTGCCAGCAGTGAAGAAGAGTCCGGGACAGAGGACAATCAGCCCCAGCATTTT. Amino acids: CASSEEESGTEDNQPQHF.